This T cell receptor beta chain was documented in a study of beta chain features in type 1 diabetes. About the study: There was similarity between patients and healthy donors in age, gender and cell yields.

Findings of the study overall: Researchers reported that naive, central memory and Treg TCRB repertoires appeared more similar in patients than in healthy donors. There were fewer insertions and more deletions at the VDJ junctions of type 1 diabetes patients.

Every sorted population was more than 95% pure. To note about this clone: The target antigen is unknown.

As every portion of the isolated RNA was reverse transcribed, the sequencing read expressed TCRB transcripts. Assay: immunoSEQ multiplex PCR; the TCRdb copy retains only in-frame clones and omits some. The table has 220,000 or so clones, around 68% seen once; the top ten hold about 0.05%. The CDR3 has 14 residues. With 2 bases removed from V and 6 bases from J, the gap between germline ends came to 14 bases. Germline lookup yields CDR1 KGHSH and CDR2 LQKENI. This sequence was found in a man aged 30 to 45 in good health. The rearrangement uses TRBV18 and TRBJ2-7; the D gene is possibly TRBD1 (6 bases). Sequencing used naive CD4+ T cells from blood. CDR3 sequence (DNA): TGTGCCAGCTCACCAACCAGGGGACCTAGCGAGCAGTACTTC. Residues: CASSPTRGPSEQYF.